Shown below are 3 T cell receptor beta chains from a single sample sequenced in a study of shared clonotypes between healthy human individuals. Profiled with immunoSEQ multiplex PCR; TCRdb holds only in-frame clones, not every one. Among some 470,000 clones listed, 76% were seen once. Specimen: PBMCs. Source of these receptors: a woman aged 40 to 50 in good health. Some clones in this sample may be carry-over from other donors' samples.

This chain joins TRBV28 and TRBJ2-2; TRBD1 is a possible D gene (5 bases). The germline gives CDR1 MDHEN, CDR2 SYDVKM. Between the trimmed V and J ends, which lost 3 bases and 0 bases, there was a span of 8 bases. The CDR3 extends over 15 amino acids. CDR3 in DNA: TGTGCCAGCAGTTTGGCAGGGACGAACACCGGGGAGCTGTTTTTT. It yields the protein CASSLAGTNTGELFF.

CDR3 DNA: TGTGCCAGCAGCTCTAGCGGGAGAGGTCCCGGGGAGCTGTTTTTT. Translating it yields CASSSSGRGPGELFF. The genes are TRBV5-4 and TRBJ2-2; 10 bases line up with TRBD2. V was pared by 3 bases and J by 6 bases, with 5 bases of the junction left unmatched. The CDR3 has 15 amino acids. Germline V CDR1 and CDR2: SGHNT, YYREEE (reference sequence).

The genes are TRBV27 and TRBJ2-3; 10 bases align to TRBD1. The ends lost 4 bases at V and 2 bases at J; junction bases unmatched: 9. This CDR3 contains 17 residues. Germline V gene lookup returns CDR1 MNHEY and CDR2 SMNVEV (reference sequence). CDR3 nucleotides: TGTGCCAGCAGTTCTATGGGGACAGGGGCGTTCACAGATACGCAGTATTTT. Protein sequence: CASSSMGTGAFTDTQYF.